This T cell receptor beta chain was found in a study of post-analysis software for immune sequencing data. Study outcomes and limitations: In multiple sclerosis, normalized Chao1 diversity was significantly below that of controls. Several TRBV segments (TRBV5-6, TRBV5-1 and TRBV20-1 among them) occurred more frequently in patients than in controls. F measure showed strong co-clustering of same-batch samples.

CDR3 length: 11 amino acids. Germline values: CDR1 DFQATT, CDR2 SNEGSKA (reference sequence). V trimming: 5 bases; J trimming: 3 bases; junction bases outside the gene matches: 0. Tagging with unique molecular identifiers was a feature of the TCR beta cDNA libraries. Out of roughly 1 to 10 million T cells, about 510,000 cDNA molecules were generated. TCRdb fed the PCR reads into MiXCR, producing one record per CDR3 protein. The table includes more than 450,000 distinct CDR3 sequences, around 44% detected once. As regards this clonotype: The antigen is undetermined.

The chain combines TRBV20-1 with TRBJ2-7; 8 nucleotides agree with TRBD2. Material for sequencing was blood. The clonotype originates from a girl between 5 and 17 years old with multiple sclerosis. DNA for the CDR3: TGCAGTGCTGGGACTAGCTACGAGCAGTACTTC. Its translation is CSAGTSYEQYF.